Listed here are 19 T cell receptor beta chains from one sample, sequenced in a study of cytomegalovirus exposure and HLA in healthy donors. The study ran its PCR with 60 Vbeta and 13 Jbeta primers. The method was immunoSEQ multiplex PCR; TCRdb's version includes in-frame clones alone and lacks a portion of them. Found here are some 100,000 clones, 75% of them singletons; the top ten hold around 5%. Input material: PBMCs. The receptors stem from a woman younger than 35 in good health and CMV-seropositive.

About this clone itself: Because the CDR3 is missing its conserved closing phenylalanine or tryptophan, this is likely a read error. It is unclear where the CDR3 begins or ends on the DNA, so no DNA is shown, and the CDR3 is as TCRdb lists it. The chain couples TRBV2 to TRBJ2-7; the table's D call, TRBD2, has no DNA check behind it. Inclusive of both ends, the CDR3 amounts to 13 amino acids. Germline values: CDR1 SNHLY, CDR2 FYNNEI. This CDR3 is CASSGGHTLIPYG.

In this sample, this clone turned up a few times. The chain is built from TRBV2 and TRBJ2-7, with D perhaps TRBD2 (6 bases). The V gene's germline CDR1 is SNHLY and CDR2 FYNNEI. V was trimmed by 10 bases and J by 5 bases, leaving 9 bases between them. The CDR3 extends over 10 amino acids. CDR3 in DNA: TGTGCCACCATAGCGGACGAGCAGTACTTC. Protein sequence: CATIADEQYF.

This clone was counted a few times. The chain recombines TRBV7-2 with TRBJ2-3, with 7 bases that match TRBD1. This CDR3 has 16 amino acids. After removal of 1 base from V and 0 bases from J, the junction contained 4 bases not matched to a gene. In germline, CDR1 is SGHTA, CDR2 FQGNSA. The CDR3 reads CASSLGGGLSTDTQYF. CDR3 sequence (DNA): TGTGCCAGCAGCTTAGGAGGGGGCCTCAGCACAGATACGCAGTATTTT.

The rearrangement joins TRBV20-1 to TRBJ2-7; possible D gene TRBD2, 6 bases. Germline lookup yields CDR1 DFQATT and CDR2 SNEGSKA (reference sequence). The CDR3 loop spans 11 amino acids. The V gene lost 4 bases and the J gene lost 6 bases, with 10 bases spanning the gap. The CDR3 loop reads CSATPGGEQYF. The CDR3 DNA is TGCAGTGCTACCCCCGGGGGCGAGCAGTACTTC.

The V and J genes are TRBV7-8 and TRBJ1-2, with D possibly TRBD1 on 6 matching bases. Germline CDR1 and CDR2: SGHVS and FQNEAQ. V dropped 5 bases and J dropped 2 bases, with 12 bases sitting between them. The CDR3 extends over 14 amino acids. Here the CDR3 reads CASSTRTGNYGYTF. The CDR3 DNA follows: TGTGCCAGCAGCACCCGAACAGGGAACTATGGCTACACCTTC.

This sequence joins TRBV30 and TRBJ2-7; possible D gene TRBD2, 5 bases. V was pared by 1 base and J by 2 bases, with 12 bases between. The CDR3 length is 14 residues. Germline CDR1 GTSNPN, CDR2 SVGIG (reference sequence). CDR3 nucleotide sequence: TGTGCCTGGAGTGGGTCTAGGAGGACCTACGAGCAGTACTTC. It yields the protein CAWSGSRRTYEQYF.

The rearrangement joins TRBV10-1 to TRBJ2-1, with D unclear. The CDR3 extends over 11 amino acids. Germline-derived CDR1 and CDR2 are WNHNN and SYGVQD (reference sequence). V lost 6 bases to trimming and J lost 5 bases, with 5 bases between them. CDR3 DNA: TGCGCCAGCAGATCCAACAATGAGCAGTTCTTC. Protein: CASRSNNEQFF.

The V gene is TRBV30, the J gene TRBJ2-1, with 8 positions matching TRBD2. This CDR3 is built from 13 residues. Trimming removed 4 bases from V and 9 bases from J; junction bases left unmatched: 8. Per germline, CDR1 GTSNPN and CDR2 SVGIG (reference sequence). DNA for the CDR3: TGTGCCTGGAAGGGACTAGTATCCAGTGAGCAGTTCTTC. Translating gives CAWKGLVSSEQFF.

The chain uses TRBV28 and TRBJ2-7; 11 positions match TRBD1. The CDR3 is 14 amino acids. V dropped 10 bases and J dropped 2; count of bases not matched to a gene: 7. Germline V lookup: CDR1 MDHEN, CDR2 SYDVKM. The CDR3 sequence: CAISLGQGAYEQYF. CDR3 coding DNA: TGTGCCATTTCCTTGGGACAGGGGGCCTACGAGCAGTACTTC.

This clone was seen a few times. The rearrangement joins TRBV7-9 to TRBJ1-2; D gene unclear. Trimming pared 7 bases from V and 1 base from J, leaving 13 bases between. The germline CDR1 and CDR2 sequences are SEHNR and FQNEAQ (reference sequence). This CDR3 is built from 14 residues. CDR3 in DNA: TGTGCCAGCACCCCTCCCGGGAATAACTATGGCTACACCTTC. It is translated as CASTPPGNNYGYTF.

The count of this clone is one. The chain combines TRBV29-1 with TRBJ1-5, with TRBD1 identical over 10 bases. Germline values: CDR1 SQVTM, CDR2 ANQGSEA. With V trimmed by 7 bases and J by 1 base, 19 bases remained unmatched. The CDR3 runs 19 residues. CDR3 nucleotide sequence: TGCAGCGCCATGGTTAGAAAGACAGGGGGCGAGGTGAGCAATCAGCCCCAGCATTTT. Protein: CSAMVRKTGGEVSNQPQHF.

The V call is TRBV29-1, the J call TRBJ2-3, with 9 positions matching TRBD2. The CDR3 runs 16 residues. Germline trimming cut 3 bases from V and 2 bases from J; bases unmatched to any gene: 9. Germline V gene sequence: CDR1 SQVTM, CDR2 ANQGSEA. CDR3 sequence: CSVDPIAGAFTDTQYF. The CDR3 DNA reads as TGCAGCGTTGACCCAATAGCGGGAGCTTTCACAGATACGCAGTATTTT.

V and J are TRBV28 and TRBJ1-4; D gene unclear. The CDR3 sequence is 14 residues long. Germline assignment: CDR1 MDHEN and CDR2 SYDVKM. V lost 7 bases, J lost 8 bases, and 17 bases lay in between. Here the CDR3 reads CASTTPGVMEKLFF. CDR3 nucleotides: TGTGCCAGCACCACCCCCGGGGTGATGGAAAAACTGTTTTTT.

The V and J genes are TRBV7-3 and TRBJ1-5; a weak D match, TRBD1 (5 bases). The germline CDR1 and CDR2 sequences are SGHTA and FQGTGA. V was cut by 5 bases and J by 6 bases, with 17 bases left in between. The CDR3 runs 15 residues. CDR3 loop: CASSGPGGTGQPQHF. The CDR3 nucleotides read TGTGCCAGCAGCGGGCCAGGAGGGACGGGTCAGCCCCAGCATTTT.

The chain joins TRBV4-3 to TRBJ1-4; D ambiguous. Trimming pared 4 bases from V and 8 bases from J, leaving 8 bases between. The germline CDR1 and CDR2 sequences are LGHNA and YSLEER. This CDR3 has 12 residues. In DNA form, the CDR3 reads TGCGCCAGCAGCCCAGGACTCGAAAAACTGTTTTTT. The encoded protein is CASSPGLEKLFF.

The V call is TRBV18, the J call TRBJ2-7; 7 nucleotides line up with TRBD1. This CDR3 spans 16 amino acids. Germline CDR1 KGHSH, CDR2 LQKENI. After removal of 2 bases from V and 5 bases from J, the junction contained 12 bases not matched to a gene. The CDR3 protein is CASSPKRTDTGDEQYF. CDR3 DNA: TGTGCCAGCTCACCAAAGCGTACAGACACAGGGGACGAGCAGTACTTC.

J is TRBJ2-7 and V is TRBV19; 9 nucleotides match TRBD1. V lost 4 bases and J lost 3; bases outside the gene matches: 1. Germline V CDR1 and CDR2: LNHDA, SQIVND (reference sequence). The CDR3 totals 13 residues. CDR3 sequence reads: CASSRDRDYEQYF. In DNA form, the CDR3 reads TGTGCCAGTAGTAGGGACAGGGACTACGAGCAGTACTTC.

Only a few counts were recorded for this clone. J is TRBJ2-2 and V is TRBV6-6, with TRBD1 matching 8 bases. With 5 bases clipped from V and 6 bases from J, the junction kept 2 bases outside the gene matches. Germline CDR1 MNHNY, CDR2 SVGAGI (reference sequence). The CDR3 totals 13 residues. CDR3 sequence: CASSDRGAGELFF. The CDR3 nucleotides are TGTGCCAGCAGTGACAGGGGCGCCGGGGAGCTGTTTTTT.

This clone was seen more than once but under ten times. V usage is TRBV6-5 and J usage is TRBJ1-4; D possibly corresponds to TRBD1 (5 bases). V lost 6 bases, J lost 5 bases, and 13 bases lay in between. The germline V gene encodes CDR1 MNHEY and CDR2 SVGAGI. This CDR3 has 14 residues. CDR3 sequence: CASRRDFENEKLFF. The DNA for the CDR3 is TGTGCCAGCAGGAGGGACTTTGAGAATGAAAAACTGTTTTTT.